These 24 T cell receptor beta chains came from one sample sequenced in a study of blood T cell repertoires in COVID-19. Only in-frame clones appear in the TCRdb table, and some are missing; sequencing was by immunoSEQ multiplex PCR. The table lists around 250,000 clones, around 90% of them singletons. The sample comprised PBMCs or T cells enriched from blood (not recorded which). All receptors come from a woman between 40 and 50 years old who had been exposed to COVID-19.

The CDR3 bases are TGTGCCACCAGTGACTCGGGAGCAGGGTGGAAAAATGGCTACACCTTC. Its protein product is CATSDSGAGWKNGYTF. The V call is TRBV24-1, the J call TRBJ1-2, with D possibly matching TRBD1 (5 bases). The CDR3 consists of 16 residues. Germline loops: CDR1 KGHDR, CDR2 SFDVKD. The V gene lost 4 bases and the J gene lost 6 bases, with 20 bases spanning the gap.

V and J are TRBV6-2 or TRBV6-3 and TRBJ1-1, with a tentative D call TRBD1 (5 bases). CDR3 size: 11 residues. V was clipped by 4 bases and J by 11 bases, with 11 bases between them. Germline-derived CDR1 and CDR2 are MNHEY and SVGEGT. For the CDR3, the DNA is TGTGCCAGCAGTTCGCAGGGAGGGGCTTTCTTT. Protein: CASSSQGGAFF.

The gene calls are TRBV23-1 and TRBJ1-2; TRBD1 matches at 8 bases. TRBV23-1 is an open reading frame whose function is uncertain. The CDR3 runs to 15 residues. The J segment lost 2 bases and the V segment lost 4 bases, leaving 6 bases of the junction unmatched. The CDR3: CASSPTRDRNYGYTF. CDR3 DNA sequence: TGCGCCAGCAGTCCAACCCGGGACAGGAACTATGGCTACACCTTC.

This chain joins TRBV11-3 and TRBJ1-4, with a weak D call TRBD1 (5 bases). The CDR3 contains 17 residues. Per germline, CDR1 SGHNT and CDR2 YENEEA. Trimming took off 1 base at V and 5 bases at J, with 17 bases between the two ends. The CDR3 nucleotides are TGTGCCAGCAGCTTAGTCCCCGTGGTCACAGGCAATGAAAAACTGTTTTTT. The encoded protein is CASSLVPVVTGNEKLFF.

The chain combines TRBV6-2 or TRBV6-3 with TRBJ2-1; D not certain. V was trimmed by 2 bases and J by 6 bases, leaving 8 bases between them. Germline V gene lookup returns CDR1 MNHEY and CDR2 SVGEGT. CDR3 length: 13 residues. The CDR3 DNA reads TGTGCCAGCAGTTACGAGGCTATCAATGAGCAGTTCTTC. Translating gives CASSYEAINEQFF.

V gene TRBV30 combines with J gene TRBJ1-6, with 8 bases identical to TRBD1. Germline trimming cut 0 bases from V and 7 bases from J; bases unmatched to any gene: 5. Germline CDR1 is GTSNPN and CDR2 is SVGIG (reference sequence). The CDR3 spans 15 residues. DNA of the CDR3: TGTGCCTGGAGTGTACTTGACAGGGGCAATTCACCCCTCCACTTT. Its protein product is CAWSVLDRGNSPLHF.

The V gene is TRBV12-3 or TRBV12-4, the J gene TRBJ2-3; TRBD1 matches 7 bases. Trimming at V came to 5 bases and at J to 5 bases, leaving 4 bases not matched to a gene. The CDR3 length is 13 residues. CDR3 nucleotides: TGTGCCAGCAGTATCGACAGGGAAGATACGCAGTATTTT. Its translation: CASSIDREDTQYF.

This chain uses TRBV19 with TRBJ1-4; 7 bases match TRBD1. The ends lost 7 bases at V and 11 bases at J; junction bases unmatched: 16. CDR3 length: 15 residues. CDR1 and CDR2 (germline): LNHDA, SQIVND (reference sequence). The CDR3 DNA is TGTGCCAGTAATGGTCGGATGGAAGACAGGGTTAAACTGTTTTTT. Protein sequence: CASNGRMEDRVKLFF.

V gene TRBV7-2 combines with J gene TRBJ2-7, with D unresolved. The V and J ends lost 2 bases and 0 bases respectively, with 8 bases between them. Germline V gives CDR1 SGHTA, CDR2 FQGNSA. CDR3 length: 14 amino acids. This CDR3 reads CASSLSSASYEQYV. As DNA, the CDR3 is TGTGCCAGCAGCTTATCGAGCGCCTCCTACGAGCAGTACGTC.

For the CDR3, the DNA is TGCAGCGGGCTAGGAGGGAGGGATGAAAAACTGTTTTTT. Translating gives CSGLGGRDEKLFF. The V and J genes are TRBV29-1 and TRBJ1-4; no firm D call. Germline V gives CDR1 SQVTM, CDR2 ANQGSEA. The germline V and J ends were trimmed by 7 bases and 6 bases, with 15 bases remaining between them. The CDR3 is 13 amino acids.

This chain connects TRBV7-2 to TRBJ1-5; TRBD1 might be the D (5 bases). V shed 1 base and J shed 4 bases, with 11 bases lying between them. From germline, CDR1 is SGHTA and CDR2 FQGNSA. The CDR3 consists of 15 residues. The CDR3 DNA sequence: TGTGCCAGCAGCTTAGATCTGGGGCGAAATCAGCCCCAGCATTTT. It is translated as CASSLDLGRNQPQHF.

The chain couples TRBV28 to TRBJ1-5, with D hard to call. This CDR3 spans 13 amino acids. Germline loops: CDR1 MDHEN, CDR2 SYDVKM. Trimming removed 1 base at V and 6 bases at J, with 7 bases between. The DNA for the CDR3 is TGTGCCAGCAGTTTATTCCTGCGTCAGCCCCAGCATTTT. Translating it yields CASSLFLRQPQHF.

This clone occurred once. V gene TRBV18 combines with J gene TRBJ2-2; D unresolved. The CDR3 runs to 12 residues. With 5 bases removed from V and 5 bases from J, the gap between germline ends came to 6 bases. Per germline, CDR1 KGHSH and CDR2 LQKENI. This CDR3 reads CASSEATGELFF. The CDR3 nucleotides are TGTGCCAGCTCAGAAGCGACCGGGGAGCTGTTTTTT.

V usage is TRBV7-9 and J usage is TRBJ2-3; possible D gene TRBD1, 5 bases. Germline-derived CDR1 and CDR2 are SEHNR and FQNEAQ (reference sequence). Trimming pared 4 bases from V and 5 bases from J, leaving 7 bases between. The CDR3 sequence is 12 residues long. CDR3 nucleotides: TGTGCCAGCAGCTCTAGGGGAGATACGCAGTATTTT. Its protein is CASSSRGDTQYF.

The chain couples TRBV7-2 to TRBJ2-1; 8 bases map to TRBD1. J was trimmed by 8 bases and V by 5 bases; bases with no gene match: 11. The CDR3 has 15 amino acids. The germline CDR1 and CDR2 sequences are SGHTA and FQGNSA. This CDR3 reads CASSRTGSQGDEQFF. The CDR3 DNA sequence: TGTGCCAGCAGCAGGACAGGGAGTCAAGGGGATGAGCAGTTCTTC.

The chain carries TRBV28 and TRBJ2-1, with TRBD2 identical over 9 bases. Looked up from germline, CDR1 is MDHEN and CDR2 is SYDVKM. Losses at the gene ends were 2 bases for V and 4 bases for J; bases not matched to a gene: 6. The CDR3 totals 16 residues. The CDR3 region is CASSLMASGIYNEQFF. Here the CDR3 DNA reads TGTGCCAGCAGTTTAATGGCTAGCGGGATTTACAATGAGCAGTTCTTC.

The chain couples TRBV7-8 to TRBJ2-1; D is uncertain. The CDR3 sequence is 12 residues long. Germline V gene lookup returns CDR1 SGHVS and CDR2 FQNEAQ. V lost 5 bases to trimming and J lost 8 bases, with 10 bases between them. The CDR3 DNA follows: TGTGCCAGCAGCATTACTCTCGATGAGCAGTTCTTC. Translated, it gives CASSITLDEQFF.

The chain combines TRBV9 with TRBJ2-5; D ambiguous. CDR3 size: 13 residues. From germline, CDR1 is SGDLS and CDR2 YYNGEE. V lost 0 bases and J lost 1, with 4 bases in between. The CDR3 DNA reads TGTGCCAGCAGCGTAGGCGGCCAAGAGACCCAGTACTTC. This codes for CASSVGGQETQYF. Full variable domain (missing parts from reference TRBV9 and TRBJ2-5): DSGVTQTPKHLITATGQRVTLRCSPRSGDLSVYWYQQSLDQGLQFLIQYYNGEERAKGNILERFSAQQFPDLHSELNLSSLELGDSALYFCASSVGGQETQYFGPGTRLLVL.

The V call is TRBV4-1, the J call TRBJ1-3; D unclear. CDR1 and CDR2 from the germline V gene are MGHRA and YSYEKL. Trimming removed 0 bases at V and 3 bases at J, with 12 bases between. CDR3 length: 16 amino acids. CDR3 sequence: CASSQEAPAGGNTIYF. The CDR3 nucleotides are TGCGCCAGCAGCCAAGAGGCACCTGCGGGTGGAAACACCATATATTTT.

The chain links TRBV27 to TRBJ1-1; D possibly corresponds to TRBD1 (6 bases). V was cut by 7 bases and J by 5 bases, with 17 bases left in between. Germline V CDR1 and CDR2: MNHEY, SMNVEV (reference sequence). The CDR3 has 14 amino acids. DNA of the CDR3: TGTGCCAGCAAGGGGGGGAGGGTTCAGACTGAAGCTTTCTTT. This codes for CASKGGRVQTEAFF.

The chain joins TRBV5-5 to TRBJ1-4, with D unclear. The ends were cut back, 2 bases at V and 11 bases at J, with 13 bases in the middle. The germline V gene encodes CDR1 SGHKS and CDR2 YYEKEE (reference sequence). The CDR3 consists of 13 residues. The chain's CDR3 is CASSFFENQKLFF. The CDR3 DNA is TGTGCCAGCAGCTTTTTTGAAAACCAGAAACTGTTTTTT.

In nucleotides, the CDR3 is TGCGCCAGCAGCTGGGATCTTACAGGGGCCTACGAGCAGTACTTC. Amino acids: CASSWDLTGAYEQYF. This rearrangement joins TRBV5-1 to TRBJ2-7; TRBD1 aligns across 7 bases. Losses at the gene ends were 3 bases for V and 2 bases for J; bases not matched to a gene: 8. This CDR3 has 15 amino acids. Germline loops: CDR1 SGHRS, CDR2 YFSETQ.

V gene TRBV5-1 combines with J gene TRBJ2-3; D perhaps matches TRBD1 (5 bases). The CDR3 contains 14 residues. Trimming pared 1 base from V and 1 base from J, leaving 7 bases between. Germline CDR1 and CDR2: SGHRS and YFSETQ. The CDR3 sequence: CASSLIQGTDTQYF. CDR3 DNA sequence: TGCGCCAGCAGCTTGATACAGGGCACAGATACGCAGTATTTT.

The CDR3 loop is CASSGTGRWVGSPLHF. The CDR3 DNA reads TGTGCCAGCAGTGGGACAGGGCGGTGGGTAGGTTCACCCCTCCACTTT. The gene calls are TRBV6-1 and TRBJ1-6; 8 nucleotides line up with TRBD1. With V trimmed by 4 bases and J by 9 bases, 11 bases remained unmatched. The CDR3 is 16 residues long. Germline V lookup: CDR1 MNHNS, CDR2 SASEGT.